This T cell receptor (beta chain) was identified in a study of OX40 agonist ivuxolimab in advanced cancers. Study conclusions and caveats: Antigen targets of the expanded peripheral T cells went undetermined.

Method: immunoSEQ multiplex PCR; TCRdb's copy keeps in-frame clones and lacks some. The sample has some 51,000 clones, approximately 83% seen once. With regard to this clone: The target antigen is unknown.

Per germline, CDR1 SGHKS and CDR2 YYEKEE (reference sequence). Trimming took 1 base from V and 1 from J; bases not matched to a gene: 4. This CDR3 is built from 15 residues. The input for sequencing was CD4+ or CD8+ T cells sorted from blood, taken in a trial of the OX40 agonist ivuxolimab. This sequence joins TRBV5-5 and TRBJ1-1; 7 bases map to TRBD1. The origin of this receptor is an adult with an advanced solid tumor such as melanoma, head and neck, liver or kidney cancer. CDR3: CASSLIGGWNTEAFF. CDR3 in DNA: TGTGCCAGCAGCTTGATAGGGGGCTGGAACACTGAAGCTTTCTTT.